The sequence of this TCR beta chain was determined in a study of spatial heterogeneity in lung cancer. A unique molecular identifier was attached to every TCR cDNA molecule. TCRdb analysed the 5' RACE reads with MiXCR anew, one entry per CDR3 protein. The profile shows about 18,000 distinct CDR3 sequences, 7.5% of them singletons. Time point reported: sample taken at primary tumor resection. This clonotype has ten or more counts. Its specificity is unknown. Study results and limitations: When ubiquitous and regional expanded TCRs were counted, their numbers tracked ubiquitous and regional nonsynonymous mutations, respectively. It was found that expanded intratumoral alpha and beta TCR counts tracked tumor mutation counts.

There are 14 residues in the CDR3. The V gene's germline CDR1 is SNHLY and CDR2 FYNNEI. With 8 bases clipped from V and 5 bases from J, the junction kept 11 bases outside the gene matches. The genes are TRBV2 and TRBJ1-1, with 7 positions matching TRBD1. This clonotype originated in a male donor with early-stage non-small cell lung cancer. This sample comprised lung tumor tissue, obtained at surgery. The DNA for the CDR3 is TGTGCCAGCGAGGAGACAGGGAGTACGACTGAAGCTTTCTTT. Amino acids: CASEETGSTTEAFF. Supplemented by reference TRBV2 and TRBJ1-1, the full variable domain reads EPEVTQTPSHQVTQMGQEVILRCVPISNHLYFYWYRQILGQKVEFLVSFYNNEISEKSEIFDDQFSVERPDGSNFTLKIRSTKLEDSAMYFCASEETGSTTEAFFGQGTRLTVV.